Listed here are 9 T cell receptor beta chains from one sample, sequenced in a study of blood T cell repertoires in COVID-19. The data were produced by immunoSEQ multiplex PCR, yet TCRdb's version contains in-frame clones alone and is incomplete. The sample lists fewer than 45,000 clones, around 81% occurring once. The material sequenced was peripheral blood. The source is a middle-aged man with active or convalescent COVID-19.

The chain couples TRBV19 to TRBJ2-7; 9 positions agree with TRBD2. The CDR3 is 14 amino acids. The V segment lost 8 bases and the J segment 0 bases; nucleotides outside the gene matches: 5. The germline gives CDR1 LNHDA, CDR2 SQIVND (reference sequence). The CDR3 nucleotides read TGTGCCAGTTCTAGGACTAGCGCCTCCTACGAGCAGTACTTC. It codes for CASSRTSASYEQYF.

This chain connects TRBV7-3 to TRBJ2-3; 14 nucleotides line up with TRBD2. CDR3 size: 15 residues. Germline V gene lookup returns CDR1 SGHTA and CDR2 FQGTGA. V shed 4 bases, J shed 4 bases, and the junction held 1 base outside the gene matches. CDR3 protein: CASSSGLAGADTQYF. For the CDR3, the DNA is TGTGCCAGCAGCTCGGGACTAGCGGGGGCAGATACGCAGTATTTT.

With respect to this clone: The DNA is omitted, as the CDR3 cannot be located on it reliably, and the CDR3 follows TCRdb's listing. The V gene is TRBV7-8, the J gene TRBJ1-2; TRBD1, as called in the table, went unchecked against the DNA. The CDR3 numbers 14 amino acids, ends counted. Germline lookup yields CDR1 SGHVS and CDR2 FQNEAQ. This chain's CDR3 is CASSPGFGQGTHTF.

The gene calls are TRBV19 and TRBJ2-5; the D is unclear. The V gene's germline CDR1 is LNHDA and CDR2 SQIVND (reference sequence). The V gene lost 6 bases and the J gene lost 2 bases, with 7 bases spanning the gap. CDR3 length equals 12 residues. The CDR3 sequence: CASSPTQETQYF. DNA for the CDR3: TGTGCCAGTAGCCCAACACAAGAGACCCAGTACTTC. The full variable domain, completed using reference TRBV19 and TRBJ2-5, is DGGITQSPKYLFRKEGQNVTLSCEQNLNHDAMYWYRQDPGQGLRLIYYSQIVNDFQKGDIAEGYSVSREKKESFPLTVTSAQKNPTAFYLCASSPTQETQYFGPGTRLLVL.

This clone was found once. The chain has TRBV19 and TRBJ1-2; D is undetermined. This CDR3 region has 15 residues. The germline gives CDR1 LNHDA, CDR2 SQIVND (reference sequence). With 10 bases removed from V and 8 bases from J, the gap between germline ends came to 26 bases. CDR3 sequence (DNA): TGTGCCACCTCTCCCCGGGCGCCAACCACGGGGGGCTACACCTTC. It is translated as CATSPRAPTTGGYTF. Based on the CDR3 plus reference TRBV19 and TRBJ1-2, the full variable domain is DGGITQSPKYLFRKEGQNVTLSCEQNLNHDAMYWYRQDPGQGLRLIYYSQIVNDFQKGDIAEGYSVSREKKESFPLTVTSAQKNPTAFYLCATSPRAPTTGGYTFGSGTRLTVV.

The gene calls are TRBV10-1 and TRBJ1-1; TRBD1 matches at 8 bases. CDR3 length: 14 amino acids. CDR1 is WNHNN, CDR2 SYGVQD, per germline (reference sequence). With 6 bases clipped from V and 1 base from J, the junction kept 4 bases outside the gene matches. DNA for the CDR3: TGCGCCAGCAGCCCCGGGACAGGGAACACTGAAGCTTTCTTT. This translates into CASSPGTGNTEAFF.

The chain is built from TRBV4-3 and TRBJ1-2; unclear D gene. Trimming took 5 bases from V and 1 from J, leaving 14 bases between them. In germline, CDR1 is LGHNA, CDR2 YSLEER. CDR3 size: 15 residues. As DNA, the CDR3 is TGCGCCAGCAGCTCCCAGGCTGCGGGTAACTATGGCTACACCTTC. Translation gives CASSSQAAGNYGYTF.

The chain carries TRBV27 and TRBJ1-3; D is uncertain. Trimming took off 2 bases at V and 2 bases at J, with 10 bases between the two ends. This CDR3 comprises 15 residues. Germline assignment: CDR1 MNHEY and CDR2 SMNVEV (reference sequence). The CDR3 loop is CASSLTADPGNTIYF. The DNA of the CDR3 is TGTGCCAGCAGTTTAACAGCAGACCCTGGAAACACCATATATTTT.

The chain combines TRBV5-1 with TRBJ2-7; 9 nucleotides match TRBD1. The V segment lost 7 bases and the J segment 7 bases; nucleotides outside the gene matches: 12. There are 14 residues in the CDR3. Germline CDR1 is SGHRS and CDR2 is YFSETQ. The CDR3 loop is CASGPQGAEWEQYF. CDR3 DNA sequence: TGCGCCAGCGGACCACAGGGGGCGGAGTGGGAGCAGTACTTC.